This entry is about one T cell receptor beta chain. The PCR employed 60 Vbeta primers together with 13 Jbeta primers. The protocol was immunoSEQ multiplex PCR, while the TCRdb copy is restricted to in-frame clones and leaves out a portion. The sample lists 45,000 to 65,000 clones; approximately 75% were seen once. This specimen belongs to a study of cytomegalovirus exposure and HLA in healthy donors. Per germline, CDR1 SGHAT and CDR2 FQNNGV. The ends lost 4 bases at V and 7 bases at J; junction bases unmatched: 11. This CDR3 region has 15 residues. Sequences were obtained from PBMCs. This receptor was obtained from a woman aged 40-49 years in good health and CMV-seropositive. The chain uses TRBV11-2 and TRBJ2-7, with 9 bases identical to TRBD1. CDR3 residues: CASSSSRDREREQYF. Written as DNA, the CDR3 is TGTGCCAGCAGCTCGTCCCGGGACAGGGAGCGGGAGCAGTACTTC.